This T cell receptor beta chain was retrieved from a study of high-grade serous ovarian cancer treatment subgroups. This clone appeared a few times. Tumor samples were obtained before definitive surgery or chemotherapy. The repertoire was sequenced with immunoSEQ multiplex PCR; TCRdb's copy has only in-frame clones and lacks some. The sample yields more than 9,500 clones, about 90% seen once. V trimming: 4 bases; J trimming: 1 base; junction bases outside the gene matches: 9. Germline CDR1 SGHKS, CDR2 YYEKEE (reference sequence). The CDR3 is 18 residues long. The sequenced material came from tumor tissue. This clonotype originated in a human donor with high-grade serous ovarian cancer. The V and J genes are TRBV5-5 and TRBJ2-5; 14 bases align to TRBD2. This chain's CDR3 is CASSHRTSGGPRQETQYF. The CDR3 DNA is TGTGCCAGCAGCCACCGGACTAGCGGGGGGCCGCGCCAAGAGACCCAGTACTTC.